A selection of T cell receptor beta chains follows, all from one sample in a study of blood T cells in healthy people across ages. TCRdb reprocessed the 5' RACE reads with MiXCR, giving one entry per CDR3 protein. The sample includes under 1,100,000 distinct CDR3 sequences, about 23% of them seen just once. The same sample was also studied in work on T cells of mothers and their children.

The specimen sequenced was blood. The receptors were sampled from a girl between 2 and 10 years old in good health. Both conserved end residues are part of each CDR3. Fields, in order: CDR3 length, V gene, D gene, J gene, clone size, CDR3 DNA, CDR3 protein. D genes are given only for firm matches. Only part of the rows carry a size: once, few, many, or a class if the clone is expanded.

>16|TRBV2|TRBD1|TRBJ1-1|once
TGTGCCAGCAGCATCCAGGGGGTTGCCATGAACACTGAAGCTTTCTTT
CASSIQGVAMNTEAFF
>13|TRBV5-5|NA|TRBJ1-1|NA
TGTGCCAGCAAATTAAGCTGGGGCACTGAAGCTTTCTTT
CASKLSWGTEAFF
>15|TRBV28|TRBD2|TRBJ2-1|NA
TGTGCCAGCAGCGTTCTAGCGGGAGAAAGGAATGAGCAGTTCTTC
CASSVLAGERNEQFF
>12|TRBV11-3|NA|TRBJ2-7|NA
TGTGCCAGCAGCTCCCGGAGTGGGGAGCAGTACTTC
CASSSRSGEQYF
>16|TRBV6-1|TRBD2|TRBJ2-1|few
TGTGCCAGCAAGAGGGGGACTAGCCAAAAAAACAATGAGCAGTTCTTC
CASKRGTSQKNNEQFF
>14|TRBV4-2|NA|TRBJ2-7|NA
TGTGCCAGCAGCCAAGAAGGCAGTCACTACGAGCAGTACTTC
CASSQEGSHYEQYF
>16|TRBV4-1|TRBD1|TRBJ1-4|NA
TGCGCCAGCAGCCAAGGGGGGACAGGGGGGGACGAAAAACTGTTTTTT
CASSQGGTGGDEKLFF
>12|TRBV12-3/TRBV12-4|NA|TRBJ2-5|NA
TGTGCCAGCAGTCTCCAGATCGAGACCCAGTACTTC
CASSLQIETQYF
>15|TRBV7-9|NA|TRBJ1-6|few
TGTGCCAGCAGCGACGACGACGGTGGATGGAACACCCTCCACTTT
CASSDDDGGWNTLHF
>14|TRBV9|NA|TRBJ2-1|few
TGTGCCAGCACTTCCGGAGATGCTGTCCATGAGCAGTTCTTC
CASTSGDAVHEQFF
>16|TRBV28|NA|TRBJ2-6|NA
TGTGCCAGCAGTCGACCGGGAGCCTCTGGGGCCAACGTCCTGACTTTC
CASSRPGASGANVLTF
>13|TRBV4-1|NA|TRBJ2-5|many
TGCGCCAGCAGCCAAGATAATCCAGGGAGGAGGTTCTTC
CASSQDNPGRRFF
>11|TRBV12-3/TRBV12-4|NA|TRBJ2-5|few
TGTGCCAGCAGTTTAAACCGATTGAGTAGCTTC
CASSLNRLSSF
>16|TRBV29-1|TRBD1|TRBJ1-1|few
TGCAGCGTTCTACCACGACCATTACAGGGGCAGACTGAAGCTTTCTTT
CSVLPRPLQGQTEAFF
>13|TRBV9|NA|TRBJ2-3|NA
TGTGCCAGTCGGAGGGGGTTCACAGATACGCAGTATTTT
CASRRGFTDTQYF
>21|TRBV11-1|NA|TRBJ1-5|NA
TGTGCCAGCAGCTTAGGTGAAGGCTCGGGTCGCCTTATAGCGAGCAATCAGCCCCAGCATTTT
CASSLGEGSGRLIASNQPQHF
>13|TRBV7-8|NA|TRBJ2-2|NA
TGTGCCAGCAGCTTATTTCATACCGGGGAGCTGTTTTTT
CASSLFHTGELFF
>13|TRBV6-1|NA|TRBJ2-1|few
TGTGCCAGCAGTGATGCGGGGCCCAATGAGCAGTTCTTC
CASSDAGPNEQFF
>17|TRBV20-1|TRBD1|TRBJ2-3|NA
TGCAGTGCTAGACAAAATTTTGACAGGGGGCGAGGAGATACGCAGTATTTT
CSARQNFDRGRGDTQYF
>12|TRBV6-5|TRBD2|TRBJ2-7|NA
TGTGCCAGCATTAGCGGGAGCTACGAGCAGTACTTC
CASISGSYEQYF
>15|TRBV12-3/TRBV12-4|NA|TRBJ2-2|few
TGTGCCATCAGTACGAATCAGGGCGTGACCGGGGAGCTGTTTTTT
CAISTNQGVTGELFF
>13|TRBV11-1|NA|TRBJ2-4|few
TGTGCCAGCAGCCCCGTCTCCAAAAACATTCAGTACTTC
CASSPVSKNIQYF
>15|TRBV4-1|TRBD2|TRBJ2-7|NA
TGCGCCAGCAGCGCCCGGGACTACAGCTCCTACGAGCAGTACTTC
CASSARDYSSYEQYF
>15|TRBV2|NA|TRBJ2-7|few
TGTGCCAGCAGCCCTACACCCCTGGACGCCTACGAGCAGTACTTC
CASSPTPLDAYEQYF
>13|TRBV6-6|NA|TRBJ2-7|NA
TGTGCCAGCACTGCGACGCGTGCCTACGAGCAGTACTTC
CASTATRAYEQYF
>14|TRBV9|TRBD2|TRBJ2-1|NA
TGTGCCAGCAGCGTAGCGGGGGGTTCAAGGGAGCAGTTCTTC
CASSVAGGSREQFF
>15|TRBV24-1|TRBD1|TRBJ1-5|few
TGTGCCACCAGTGATTCACAGGGGGCCGGGCAGCCCCAGCATTTT
CATSDSQGAGQPQHF
>17|TRBV6-5|TRBD2|TRBJ2-5|NA
TGTGCCAGCAGTTACTTATCCGGGACTAGCGGCGGAGAGACCCAGTACTTC
CASSYLSGTSGGETQYF
>15|TRBV28|NA|TRBJ2-5|NA
TGTGCCAGCAGTTTGGTGCGGACATTGGGGGAGACCCAGTACTTC
CASSLVRTLGETQYF
>16|TRBV6-6|TRBD2|TRBJ2-3|NA
TGTGCCAGTAGTTCTACTAGCGGGGGGGCTGTAAATACGCAGTATTTT
CASSSTSGGAVNTQYF
>13|TRBV6-6|NA|TRBJ1-1|few
TGTGCCAGCAGTTACGCGCGGAACACTGAAGCTTTCTTT
CASSYARNTEAFF
>14|TRBV19|NA|TRBJ2-5|few
TGTGCCAGTAGTATATCTTTACACCAAGAGACCCAGTACTTC
CASSISLHQETQYF
>15|TRBV6-1|NA|TRBJ1-4|many
TGTGCCAGCAGTGGCTTGCGGGAGGCTAATGAAAAACTGTTTTTT
CASSGLREANEKLFF
>14|TRBV15|NA|TRBJ2-5|NA
TGTGCCACCAGCAGAGATAGGGTCCAAGAGACCCAGTACTTC
CATSRDRVQETQYF
>15|TRBV7-2|NA|TRBJ1-5|NA
TGTGCCGGCAGCTTAGAAGGGGTGCTCAATCAGCCCCAGCATTTT
CAGSLEGVLNQPQHF
>14|TRBV3-1|TRBD1|TRBJ2-7|few
TGTGCCAGCAGTCCGGGACAGGGGGACTACGAGCAGTACTTC
CASSPGQGDYEQYF
>12|TRBV9|NA|TRBJ1-2|NA
TGTGCCAGCGGGGGCAGAAGCTATGGCTACACCTTC
CASGGRSYGYTF
>15|TRBV5-1|TRBD2|TRBJ2-1|NA
TGCGCCAGCACTTCCTCTAGCGGGCCACACAATGAGCAGTTCTTC
CASTSSSGPHNEQFF
>17|TRBV20-1|TRBD1|TRBJ2-2|few
TGCAGTGCGGCCGGGACAGGTTTTACTTCGAACACCGGGGAGCTGTTTTTT
CSAAGTGFTSNTGELFF
>14|TRBV20-1|NA|TRBJ2-5|NA
TGCAGTGCTAGAGAAAGAGGCGATCAGGAGACCCAGTACTTC
CSARERGDQETQYF
>12|TRBV18|NA|TRBJ2-7|NA
TGTGCCAGCTCACCACAAGAATACGAGCAGTACTTC
CASSPQEYEQYF
>15|TRBV7-2|TRBD1|TRBJ2-7|NA
TGTGCCAGCAGCTCCCTCATCGGACAGGGATACGAGCAGTACTTC
CASSSLIGQGYEQYF
>16|TRBV6-5|NA|TRBJ2-5|NA
TGTGCCAGCAGTTACTCCCCCAGCAGCGGCCAAGAGACCCAGTACTTC
CASSYSPSSGQETQYF
>14|TRBV27|NA|TRBJ1-1|few
TGTGCCAGCAGTTTGACGGTACTGATCGGTGAAGCTTTCTTT
CASSLTVLIGEAFF
>13|TRBV9|TRBD2|TRBJ2-7|many
TGTGCCAGCAGCGTAGCTGGGGGGGGAGAGCAGTACTTC
CASSVAGGGEQYF
>16|TRBV5-1|NA|TRBJ2-3|few
TGCGCCAGCAGCTTGGCCCTCACCTCTAGCACAGATACGCAGTATTTT
CASSLALTSSTDTQYF
>17|TRBV20-1|TRBD1|TRBJ2-5|NA
TGCAGTGCCCTAAGGGACAGGGGAGTTTTTTCCCAAGAGACCCAGTACTTC
CSALRDRGVFSQETQYF
>16|TRBV9|NA|TRBJ1-2|few
TGTGCCAGCAGCGTAGGACGGTCAGGGGCGTCTTATGGCTACACCTTC
CASSVGRSGASYGYTF
>16|TRBV20-1|TRBD2|TRBJ2-7|NA
TGCAGTGCTAGAGATCCCCTAGCGGGCGCTTCCTACGAGCAGTACTTC
CSARDPLAGASYEQYF
>13|TRBV6-5|TRBD1|TRBJ1-2|few
TGTGCCAGCAGTTCCAGGGGGCTCTATGGCTACACCTTC
CASSSRGLYGYTF
>16|TRBV7-9|TRBD2|TRBJ2-7|NA
TGTGCCAGCAGTCCAACCTACGGGGGGAGCTCCTACGAGCAGTACTTC
CASSPTYGGSSYEQYF
>15|TRBV29-1|TRBD1|TRBJ2-5|NA
TGCAGCGTCCAAACTCCCGGGACAGAGCAAGAGACCCAGTACTTC
CSVQTPGTEQETQYF
>15|TRBV28|TRBD1|TRBJ1-2|NA
TGTGCCAGCAGTACGCGGGACAGGGAGCCCAATGGCTACACCTTC
CASSTRDREPNGYTF